One sample yielded the 21 T cell receptor beta chains listed below, sequenced in a study of blood T cells in healthy people across ages. Primed by a sample-barcoded 5' primer and a J-beta primer mix, a second PCR proceeded for about 7 to 11 cycles. TCRdb re-called the 5' RACE reads with MiXCR, one entry per CDR3 protein. This table has almost 550,000 distinct CDR3 sequences, nearly 25% appearing once. This sample also appeared in a second study, on T cells of mothers and their children.

Sequencing input: blood. The receptors come from a boy younger than 18 in good health.

This clonotype was observed once. The chain joins TRBV29-1 to TRBJ2-5; 15 bases agree with TRBD2. V shed 6 bases, J shed 4 bases, and the junction held 3 bases outside the gene matches. Germline CDR1 and CDR2: SQVTM and ANQGSEA. The CDR3 is 14 amino acids. The CDR3 region is CSVWTSGRAETQYF. The CDR3 DNA reads as TGCAGCGTCTGGACTAGCGGGAGGGCAGAGACCCAGTACTTC.

The chain links TRBV6-5 to TRBJ1-2; no reliable D call. V was clipped by 4 bases and J by 0 bases, with 9 bases between them. The CDR3 has 14 amino acids. Germline loops: CDR1 MNHEY, CDR2 SVGAGI. The CDR3 nucleotides are TGTGCCAGCAGTTCCACCTGGCCTAACTATGGCTACACCTTC. It encodes CASSSTWPNYGYTF.

The chain combines TRBV6-2 or TRBV6-3 with TRBJ2-5; D uncertain. Per the germline V gene, CDR1 is MNHEY and CDR2 is SVGEGT. The CDR3 is made up of 17 amino acids. Trimming stripped 0 bases from V and 1 base from J, with 15 bases between. CDR3 protein: CASSYSTYTTLQETQYF. In nucleotides, the CDR3 is TGTGCCAGCAGTTACTCGACCTACACCACTCTCCAAGAGACCCAGTACTTC.

This clonotype was seen a handful of times. This chain's CDR3 is CASKTSSGNTIYF. For the CDR3, the DNA is TGTGCCAGCAAGACGAGCTCTGGAAACACCATATATTTT. The chain has TRBV25-1 and TRBJ1-3; D gene ambiguous. The CDR3 totals 13 residues. Per germline, CDR1 MGHDK and CDR2 SYGVNS. V lost 7 bases and J lost 0, with 7 bases in between.

This clonotype occurred many times. The genes are TRBV15 and TRBJ2-7; 7 positions match TRBD1. Germline assignment: CDR1 LNHNV and CDR2 YYDKDF (reference sequence). V lost 0 bases to trimming and J lost 2 bases; unmatched junction nucleotides: 4. This CDR3 contains 15 residues. The CDR3 region is CATSRDRGGAYEQYF. CDR3 DNA sequence: TGTGCCACCAGCAGAGATAGAGGGGGCGCCTACGAGCAGTACTTC.

Only a few counts were recorded for this clonotype. V gene TRBV7-2 combines with J gene TRBJ2-5; TRBD1 aligns across 7 bases. The J call may be faulty, since TRBJ2-7 better matches the DNA end. This CDR3 contains 14 residues. The V gene's germline CDR1 is SGHTA and CDR2 FQGNSA. CDR3 loop: CASSFTPQGNEQYF. The CDR3 nucleotides are TGTGCCAGCAGCTTCACCCCACAGGGGAACGAGCAGTACTTC.

This clonotype was seen a handful of times. This chain connects TRBV27 to TRBJ2-1, with D possibly called TRBD1 or TRBD2 (5 bases each). The CDR3 is 15 residues long. Germline assignment: CDR1 MNHEY and CDR2 SMNVEV (reference sequence). Trimming stripped 7 bases from V and 2 bases from J, with 15 bases between. The CDR3 DNA follows: TGTGCCAGCAAACAATCCTCGGGACCCTACAATGAGCAGTTCTTC. Translating it yields CASKQSSGPYNEQFF.

There are a few counts of this clonotype. The chain employs TRBV7-2 and TRBJ2-5, with 10 nucleotides matching TRBD2. The length of the CDR3 is 18 residues. The V and J ends lost 2 bases and 11 bases, in that order; junction bases with no gene match: 20. The germline V gene encodes CDR1 SGHTA and CDR2 FQGNSA. CDR3 coding DNA: TGTGCCAGCAGCTTACTTCCTAGCGGGGGTCCTCTTAGGGGGGAGCAGTACTTC. Translating it yields CASSLLPSGGPLRGEQYF.

About this clonotype itself: Sequence at one end of the junction differs from germline and may be a read error. The chain is built from TRBV20-1 and TRBJ2-4; possible D gene TRBD2, 5 bases. The germline gives CDR1 DFQATT, CDR2 SNEGSKA (reference sequence). The CDR3 runs to 14 residues. CDR3 sequence (DNA): TGCAGCGCTACGGTTCCGGGGTCCAAAAACATTCAGTACTTC. Translation: CSATVPGSKNIQYF.

The genes are TRBV7-2 and TRBJ2-7, with TRBD1 identical over 8 bases. The CDR3 runs to 16 residues. Germline V gene sequence: CDR1 SGHTA, CDR2 FQGNSA. J gave up 2 bases and V 2 bases, and 8 bases lay outside the gene matches. The CDR3 DNA reads TGTGCCAGCAGCTTATCAGGGGGCAGGGTCCCCTACGAGCAGTACTTC. Amino acids: CASSLSGGRVPYEQYF.

This clonotype was observed a handful of times. This chain uses TRBV7-9 with TRBJ2-3, with 9 bases that match TRBD2. Germline CDR1 SEHNR, CDR2 FQNEAQ (reference sequence). This CDR3 is 16 amino acids long. Trimming took 0 bases from V and 4 from J; bases not matched to a gene: 5. CDR3 residues: CASSLAGLAGSDTQYF. DNA of the CDR3: TGTGCCAGCAGCTTAGCAGGGCTAGCGGGATCAGATACGCAGTATTTT.

The chain joins TRBV4-1 to TRBJ2-1; perhaps TRBD2 as D (5 bases). The CDR3 contains 12 residues. Germline CDR1 MGHRA, CDR2 YSYEKL. V was cut by 1 base and J by 9 bases, with 7 bases left in between. CDR3 loop: CASSQVAGEQFF. DNA of the CDR3: TGCGCCAGCAGCCAAGTTGCGGGTGAGCAGTTCTTC.

This sequence joins TRBV18 and TRBJ1-2; D not certain. Germline V gene sequence: CDR1 KGHSH, CDR2 LQKENI. The V end was cut by 1 base, the J end by 2 bases, with 5 bases between. CDR3 length: 13 residues. The CDR3 region is CASSPQANYGYTF. In DNA, the CDR3 is TGTGCCAGCTCACCACAGGCCAACTATGGCTACACCTTC.

This clonotype was recorded a few times. The chain is built from TRBV28 and TRBJ1-6; 9 bases are a match to TRBD1. This CDR3 region has 15 residues. J lost 7 bases, V lost 5 bases, and 6 bases had no gene match. CDR1 and CDR2 from the germline V gene are MDHEN and SYDVKM. CDR3 sequence (DNA): TGTGCCAGCAGTCCCGGGACAGGGATAAATTCACCCCTCCACTTT. This codes for CASSPGTGINSPLHF.

The chain links TRBV7-2 to TRBJ2-7; 9 bases align to TRBD2. This CDR3 has 15 amino acids. V gave up 6 bases and J gave up 2 bases; unmatched junction bases: 8. Germline V gene data show CDR1 as SGHTA and CDR2 as FQGNSA. DNA of the CDR3: TGTGCCAGCAGTGCCACTCTAGCGGGGCCCTACGAGCAGTACTTC. This codes for CASSATLAGPYEQYF.

This chain joins TRBV7-2 and TRBJ2-3; D not resolved. V was clipped by 4 bases and J by 2 bases, with 7 bases between them. CDR1 and CDR2 (germline): SGHTA, FQGNSA. The CDR3 has 13 residues. CDR3 amino acids: CASSSGDTDTQYF. The CDR3, as DNA: TGTGCCAGCAGCTCTGGCGACACAGATACGCAGTATTTT.

The chain links TRBV28 to TRBJ1-2; D is ambiguous. The germline V gene encodes CDR1 MDHEN and CDR2 SYDVKM. The CDR3 consists of 14 residues. V shed 2 bases and J shed 4 bases, with 11 bases lying between them. Here the CDR3 reads CASSLRGSAYGYTF. In DNA, the CDR3 is TGTGCCAGCAGTTTACGAGGGTCGGCCTATGGCTACACCTTC.

The sample holds a few counts of this clonotype. The chain employs TRBV28 and TRBJ2-4, with 7 bases matching TRBD1. Germline CDR1 is MDHEN and CDR2 is SYDVKM. V dropped 2 bases and J dropped 6; count of bases not matched to a gene: 4. The CDR3 runs to 14 residues. CDR3 bases: TGTGCCAGCAGTTTAGGGACAGAGAGAAACATTCAGTACTTC. This encodes CASSLGTERNIQYF.

This clonotype has more than one count but fewer than ten. V usage is TRBV4-2 and J usage is TRBJ2-5; 9 nucleotides line up with TRBD2. This CDR3 has 15 residues. V dropped 4 bases and J dropped 1; count of bases not matched to a gene: 4. Germline V gene lookup returns CDR1 LGHNA and CDR2 YNFKEQ. As DNA, the CDR3 is TGTGCCAGCAGCCTAGCGGGAGTGGTCCAAGAGACCCAGTACTTC. Encoded protein: CASSLAGVVQETQYF.

The rearrangement uses TRBV28 and TRBJ2-1; possibly TRBD1 for D (6 bases). V dropped 4 bases and J dropped 0 bases, with 16 bases sitting between them. This CDR3 has 17 amino acids. Germline CDR1 is MDHEN and CDR2 is SYDVKM. The DNA for the CDR3 is TGTGCCAGCAGTTCTACCAAAACAGGGAGCTCCTACAATGAGCAGTTCTTC. This sequence encodes CASSSTKTGSSYNEQFF.

This clonotype was counted between two and nine times. The CDR3 reads CSASRHTGELFF. CDR3 DNA: TGCAGTGCTTCCCGGCACACCGGGGAGCTGTTTTTT. The chain carries TRBV20-1 and TRBJ2-2; D remains unclear. Germline CDR1 DFQATT, CDR2 SNEGSKA (reference sequence). The CDR3 extends over 12 amino acids. V was trimmed by 5 bases and J by 3 bases, leaving 7 bases between them.